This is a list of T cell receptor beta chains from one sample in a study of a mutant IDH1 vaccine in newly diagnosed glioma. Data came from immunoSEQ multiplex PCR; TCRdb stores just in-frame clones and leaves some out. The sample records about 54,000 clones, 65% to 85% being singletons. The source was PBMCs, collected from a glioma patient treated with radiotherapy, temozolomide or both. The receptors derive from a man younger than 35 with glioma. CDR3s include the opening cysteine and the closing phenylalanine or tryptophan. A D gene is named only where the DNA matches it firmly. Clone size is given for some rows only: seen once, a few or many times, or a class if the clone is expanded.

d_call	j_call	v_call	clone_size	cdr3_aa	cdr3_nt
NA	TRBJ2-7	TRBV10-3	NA	CAISGDTYEQYF	TGTGCCATCAGTGGAGATACCTACGAGCAGTACTTC
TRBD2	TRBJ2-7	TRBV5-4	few	CASSPGRGYEQYF	TGTGCCAGCAGCCCGGGGAGGGGTTACGAGCAGTACTTC
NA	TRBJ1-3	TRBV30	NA	CASGGSGNTIYF	TGTGCCAGCGGGGGGTCTGGAAACACCATATATTTT
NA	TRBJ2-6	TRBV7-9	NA	CASSLWDEGGANVLTF	TGTGCCAGCAGCTTATGGGATGAAGGAGGGGCCAACGTCCTGACTTTC
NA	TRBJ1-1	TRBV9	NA	CASSAVTEMNTEAFF	TGTGCCAGCAGCGCCGTGACAGAGATGAACACTGAAGCTTTCTTT
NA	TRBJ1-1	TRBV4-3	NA	CASSQEFPSSRGNTEAFF	TGCGCCAGCAGCCAAGAGTTTCCCAGTAGCCGAGGAAACACTGAAGCTTTCTTT
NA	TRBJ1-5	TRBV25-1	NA	CASSEWHSNQPQHF	TGTGCCAGCAGTGAATGGCATAGCAATCAGCCCCAGCATTTT
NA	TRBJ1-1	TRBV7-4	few	CASSSKVIDSEAFF	TGTGCCAGCAGCTCTAAAGTTATTGACAGCGAAGCTTTCTTT
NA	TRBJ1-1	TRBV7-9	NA	CASRRTGLGEEAFF	TGTGCCAGCAGACGAACAGGGCTGGGGGAAGAAGCTTTCTTT
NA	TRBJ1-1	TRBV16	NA	CASSPGRRSGTEAFF	TGTGCCAGCAGCCCGGGGAGAAGGTCGGGGACTGAAGCTTTCTTT
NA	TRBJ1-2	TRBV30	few	CAWSGYYGYTF	TGTGCCTGGTCGGGTTACTATGGCTACACCTTC
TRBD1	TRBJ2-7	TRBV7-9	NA	CASSPTGTDYEQYF	TGTGCCAGCAGCCCAACCGGGACAGACTACGAGCAGTACTTC
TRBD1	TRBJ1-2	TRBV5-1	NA	CASSTDRAPMGGYTF	TGCGCCAGCAGCACCGACAGGGCTCCAATGGGGGGCTACACCTTC
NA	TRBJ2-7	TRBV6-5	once	CASSSGNGFSYEQYF	TGTGCCAGCAGTTCAGGGAATGGGTTCTCCTACGAGCAGTACTTC
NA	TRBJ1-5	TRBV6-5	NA	CASSYYPASYNQPQHF	TGTGCCAGCAGTTACTACCCCGCGTCCTACAATCAGCCCCAGCATTTT
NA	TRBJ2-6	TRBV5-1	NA	CASSLAGEGQKSGANVLTF	TGCGCCAGCAGCTTGGCCGGTGAGGGTCAGAAGTCTGGGGCCAACGTCCTGACTTTC
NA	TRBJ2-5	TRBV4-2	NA	CASSHGTAGREETQYF	TGTGCCAGCAGCCATGGGACTGCGGGCCGCGAAGAGACCCAGTACTTC
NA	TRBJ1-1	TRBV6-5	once	CASRPAAGGRTEAFF	TGTGCCAGCAGACCGGCGGCTGGGGGGAGGACTGAAGCTTTCTTT
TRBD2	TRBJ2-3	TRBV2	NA	CASNIAGTDTQYF	TGTGCCAGCAATATAGCGGGGACAGATACGCAGTATTTT
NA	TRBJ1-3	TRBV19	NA	CASNSKGISGNTIYF	TGTGCCAGTAATTCAAAGGGGATCTCTGGAAACACCATATATTTT
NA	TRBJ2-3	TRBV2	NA	CASSVTDTQYF	TGTGCCAGCAGTGTCACAGATACGCAGTATTTT
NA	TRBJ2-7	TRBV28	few	CASSTQGVYEQYF	TGTGCCAGCAGTACCCAGGGAGTCTACGAGCAGTACTTC
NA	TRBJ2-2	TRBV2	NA	CASSVVGGMNTGELFF	TGTGCCAGCAGTGTGGTAGGGGGTATGAACACCGGGGAGCTGTTTTTT
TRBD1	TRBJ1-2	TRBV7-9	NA	CASSFGQGADGYTF	TGTGCCAGCAGCTTTGGACAGGGGGCTGATGGCTACACCTTC
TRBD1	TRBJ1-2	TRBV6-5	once	CASSRFPTGGYGYTF	TGTGCCAGCAGTCGATTCCCCACAGGGGGCTATGGCTACACCTTC
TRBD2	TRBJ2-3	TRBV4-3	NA	CASSQDQAGRTDTQYF	TGCGCCAGCAGCCAAGATCAAGCGGGAAGGACAGATACGCAGTATTTT
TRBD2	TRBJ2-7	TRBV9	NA	CASTPGLVGREQYF	TGTGCCAGCACCCCCGGACTAGTGGGACGCGAGCAGTACTTC
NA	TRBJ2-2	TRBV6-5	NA	CATKDSPNTGELFF	TGTGCCACCAAAGACAGCCCGAACACCGGGGAGCTGTTTTTT
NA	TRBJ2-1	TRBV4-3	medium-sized	CASSQDGGVPYNEQFF	TGCGCCAGCAGCCAAGATGGCGGGGTGCCCTACAATGAGCAGTTCTTC
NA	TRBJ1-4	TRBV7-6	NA	CASSWGPTNEKLFF	TGTGCCAGCAGCTGGGGGCCAACTAATGAAAAACTGTTTTTT
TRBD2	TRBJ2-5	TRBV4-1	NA	CASSQEAERGKGETQYF	TGCGCCAGCAGCCAAGAGGCCGAGCGGGGGAAAGGAGAGACCCAGTACTTC
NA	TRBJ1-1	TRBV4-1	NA	CASSQYRVGAFF	TGCGCCAGCAGCCAATACCGGGTCGGAGCTTTCTTT
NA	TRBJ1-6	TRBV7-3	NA	CASSLTTGPYTLHF	TGTGCCAGCAGCTTGACGACAGGTCCTTATACCCTCCACTTT
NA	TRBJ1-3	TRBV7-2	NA	CASRNAASGNTIYF	TGTGCCAGCAGGAACGCCGCCTCTGGAAACACCATATATTTT
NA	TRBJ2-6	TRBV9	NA	CASSVVRGAGANVLTF	TGTGCCAGCAGCGTAGTGAGGGGGGCCGGGGCCAACGTCCTGACTTTC
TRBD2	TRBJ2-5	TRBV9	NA	CASSVGTSTTETQYF	TGTGCCAGCAGCGTGGGGACTAGTACCACGGAGACCCAGTACTTC
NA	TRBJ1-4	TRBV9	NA	CASSGPPDQATNEKLFF	TGTGCCAGCAGCGGACCCCCCGACCAGGCAACTAATGAAAAACTGTTTTTT
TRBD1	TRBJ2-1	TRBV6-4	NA	CASSDSVDRGNEQFF	TGTGCCAGCAGTGACTCAGTGGACAGGGGCAATGAGCAGTTCTTC